A selection of T cell receptor beta chains follows, all from one sample in a study of identical twins. In TCRdb, the 5' RACE reads were re-called with MiXCR into one record per CDR3 protein. The table shows some 300,000 distinct CDR3 sequences, with 9% to 15% occurring only once. This sample was shared with a second study, whose subject was yellow fever vaccine responses in identical twins.

The specimen sequenced was CD8+ T cells sorted from blood. These receptors came from a woman between 18 and 30 years old in good health. Each CDR3 is given without its conserved first and last residue.

TRBJ2-1 | TRBV29-1 | SSVSSGISYNEQF
TRBJ2-1 | TRBV7-3 | ASSFRPGVGGYNEQF
TRBJ1-2 | TRBV28 | ASSETGDSYGYT
TRBJ2-7 | TRBV27 | AIPSYEQY
TRBJ2-2 | TRBV7-6 | ASSQTSSTGELF
TRBJ2-5 | TRBV7-3 | ASSLSGGDQETQY
TRBJ1-2 | TRBV5-5 | ASSLRTGDVYGYT
TRBJ2-2 | TRBV28 | ASRAHGQNTGELF
TRBJ2-1 | TRBV3-1 | ASSQVGGSSYNEQF
TRBJ2-1 | TRBV9 | ASSSSTRRNEQF
TRBJ2-3 | TRBV28 | ASNWRRDTQY
TRBJ2-7 | TRBV24-1 | ATAPGEREEEQY
TRBJ1-2 | TRBV4-1 | ASSQESGQAYGYT
TRBJ2-1 | TRBV5-8 | ASNTGKYNEQF
TRBJ2-1 | TRBV18 | ASSTAGIDYEQF
TRBJ2-7 | TRBV7-9 | ASSAGTSGRALVEQY
TRBJ2-1 | TRBV14 | ASSQKGVEDTKDEQF
TRBJ2-5 | TRBV7-9 | ASSPGSDSFQETQY
TRBJ2-1 | TRBV5-1 | ASMERESSYNEQF
TRBJ1-5 | TRBV27 | ASRGQGRFQPQH
TRBJ2-4 | TRBV28 | ASSHPPLAKNIQY
TRBJ2-5 | TRBV6-5 | ASSYGGPARTQY
TRBJ2-7 | TRBV4-1 | ASSQETSGRTYEQY
TRBJ2-5 | TRBV12-3/TRBV12-4 | ASSLSQETQY
TRBJ1-2 | TRBV11-3 | ASSSGTGGYDGYT
TRBJ2-5 | TRBV7-9 | ASGSGNQETQY
TRBJ2-5 | TRBV28 | ASSLNPGLPKETQY
TRBJ2-1 | TRBV4-1 | ASSQDSSGENEQF
TRBJ2-5 | TRBV27 | ASSYGTSDGETQY